Listed below are T cell receptor beta chains from one sample, sequenced in a study of blood T cell repertoires in COVID-19. TCRdb keeps only in-frame clones here, not all; method: immunoSEQ multiplex PCR. The sample holds just under 90,000 clones, 90% seen once. The sample was peripheral blood. The receptor source for this set is a man in his sixties with acute or convalescent COVID-19. CDR3s include the opening cysteine and the closing phenylalanine or tryptophan. The D gene is left open where the match is weak. Clone size appears in some rows only: once, few, many, or a class for an expanded clone.

v_gene	j_gene	abundance	d_gene	CDR3aa	CDR3nt
TRBV4-2	TRBJ2-5	-	TRBD2	CASSPGSGTSGSRETQYF	TGTGCCAGCAGCCCGGGGTCCGGGACTAGCGGGAGCCGGGAGACCCAGTACTTC
TRBV10-1	TRBJ2-3	-	-	CASSVGGGLEDTQYF	TGCGCCAGCAGTGTTGGGGGGGGGCTGGAAGATACGCAGTATTTT
TRBV10-1	TRBJ2-1	once	TRBD1	CATKPSGQGGEQFF	TGCGCCACCAAACCCTCTGGACAGGGGGGTGAGCAGTTCTTC
TRBV19	TRBJ1-5	-	TRBD1	CASSIQGAGNQPQHF	TGTGCCAGTAGTATACAGGGGGCTGGCAATCAGCCCCAGCATTTT
TRBV28	TRBJ1-4	-	TRBD1	CASTIGTEGNEKLFF	TGTGCCAGCACTATCGGGACAGAGGGTAATGAAAAACTGTTTTTT
TRBV27	TRBJ1-1	-	-	CASSPRGGTEAFF	TGTGCCAGCAGCCCCCGGGGTGGAACTGAAGCTTTCTTT
TRBV10-3	TRBJ1-6	-	-	CAIRQGNSPLHF	TGTGCCATCAGACAGGGAAATTCACCCCTCCACTTT
TRBV19	TRBJ1-2	-	-	CASSIGQGRYGYTF	TGTGCCAGTAGTATTGGCCAGGGGAGATATGGCTACACCTTC
TRBV5-6	TRBJ2-3	-	-	CASSFGLTFEDTQYF	TGTGCCAGCAGCTTCGGTCTAACGTTTGAAGATACGCAGTATTTT
TRBV2	TRBJ2-7	-	-	CASSYSSYEQYF	TGTGCCAGCAGTTACAGCTCCTACGAGCAGTACTTC
TRBV4-1	TRBJ1-4	-	-	CASSQEAEATNEKLFF	TGCGCCAGCAGCCAAGAGGCCGAGGCAACTAATGAAAAACTGTTTTTT
TRBV19	TRBJ2-7	few	TRBD1	CASGRGRGYEQYF	TGTGCCAGTGGCAGGGGGCGCGGGTACGAGCAGTACTTC
TRBV6-5	TRBJ2-7	-	-	CASSRGDTSYEQYF	TGTGCCAGCAGCCGGGGGGACACCTCCTACGAGCAGTACTTC
TRBV6-5	TRBJ1-2	-	TRBD1	CASSWTGDDYGYTF	TGTGCCAGCAGCTGGACAGGGGACGACTATGGCTACACCTTC